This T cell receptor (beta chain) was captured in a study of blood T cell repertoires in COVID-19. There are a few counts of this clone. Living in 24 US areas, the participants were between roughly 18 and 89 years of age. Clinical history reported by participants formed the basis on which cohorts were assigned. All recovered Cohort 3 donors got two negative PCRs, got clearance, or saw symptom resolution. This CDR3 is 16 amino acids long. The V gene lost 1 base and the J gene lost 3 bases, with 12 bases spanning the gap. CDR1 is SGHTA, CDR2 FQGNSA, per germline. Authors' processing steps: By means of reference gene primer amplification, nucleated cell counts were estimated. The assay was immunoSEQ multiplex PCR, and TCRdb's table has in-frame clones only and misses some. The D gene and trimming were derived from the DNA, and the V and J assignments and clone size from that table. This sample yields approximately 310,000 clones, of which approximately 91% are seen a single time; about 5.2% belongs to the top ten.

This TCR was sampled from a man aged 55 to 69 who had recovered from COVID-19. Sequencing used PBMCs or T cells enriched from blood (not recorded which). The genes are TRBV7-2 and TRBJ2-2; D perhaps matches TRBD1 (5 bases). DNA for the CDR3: TGTGCCAGCAGCTTAGACCTGCAGGGTGACACCGGGGAGCTGTTTTTT. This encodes CASSLDLQGDTGELFF. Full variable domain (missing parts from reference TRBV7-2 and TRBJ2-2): GAGVSQSPSNKVTEKGKDVELRCDPISGHTALYWYRQSLGQGLEFLIYFQGNSAPDKSGLPSDRFSAERTGGSVSTLTIQRTQQEDSAVYLCASSLDLQGDTGELFFGEGSRLTVL.